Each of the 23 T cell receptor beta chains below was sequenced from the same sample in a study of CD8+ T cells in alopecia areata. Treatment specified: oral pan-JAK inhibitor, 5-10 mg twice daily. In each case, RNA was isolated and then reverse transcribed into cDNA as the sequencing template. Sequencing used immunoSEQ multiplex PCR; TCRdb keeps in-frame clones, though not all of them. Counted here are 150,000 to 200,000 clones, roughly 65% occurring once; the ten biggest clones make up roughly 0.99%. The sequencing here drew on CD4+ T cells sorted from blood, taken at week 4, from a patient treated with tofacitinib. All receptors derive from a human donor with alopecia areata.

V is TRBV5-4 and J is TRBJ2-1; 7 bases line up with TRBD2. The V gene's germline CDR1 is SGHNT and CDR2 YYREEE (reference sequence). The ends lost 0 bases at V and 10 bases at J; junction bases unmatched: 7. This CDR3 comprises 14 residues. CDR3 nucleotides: TGTGCCAGCAGCTTGGTGACTAGCTCCGGCGAGCAGTTCTTC. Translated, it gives CASSLVTSSGEQFF. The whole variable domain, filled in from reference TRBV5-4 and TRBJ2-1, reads ETGVTQSPTHLIKTRGQQVTLRCSSQSGHNTVSWYQQALGQGPQFIFQYYREEENGRGNFPPRFSGLQFPNYSSELNVNALELDDSALYLCASSLVTSSGEQFFGPGTRLTVL.

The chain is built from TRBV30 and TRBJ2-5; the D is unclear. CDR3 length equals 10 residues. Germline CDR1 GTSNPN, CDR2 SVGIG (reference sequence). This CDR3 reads CAYGRETQYF. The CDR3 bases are TGTGCATATGGCCGGGAGACCCAGTACTTC.

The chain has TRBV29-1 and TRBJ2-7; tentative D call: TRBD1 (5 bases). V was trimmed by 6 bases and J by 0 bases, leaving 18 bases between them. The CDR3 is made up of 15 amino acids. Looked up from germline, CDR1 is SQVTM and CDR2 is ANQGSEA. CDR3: CSVQSRQGSSYEQYF. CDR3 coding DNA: TGCAGCGTCCAGTCCCGGCAGGGTAGCTCCTACGAGCAGTACTTC.

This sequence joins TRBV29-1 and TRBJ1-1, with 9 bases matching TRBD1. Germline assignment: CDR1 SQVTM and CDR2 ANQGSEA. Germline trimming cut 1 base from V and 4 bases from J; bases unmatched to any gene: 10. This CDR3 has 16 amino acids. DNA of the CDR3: TGCAGCGTTGAAGGACAGGGGGGTTGGCTTGGCACTGAAGCTTTCTTT. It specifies CSVEGQGGWLGTEAFF.

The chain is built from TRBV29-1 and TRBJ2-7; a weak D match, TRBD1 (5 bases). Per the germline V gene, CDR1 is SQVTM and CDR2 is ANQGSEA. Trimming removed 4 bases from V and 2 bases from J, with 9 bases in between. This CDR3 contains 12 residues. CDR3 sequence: CSVVRGAYEQYF. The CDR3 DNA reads TGCAGCGTTGTAAGGGGTGCCTACGAGCAGTACTTC.

The CDR3 is CASSESGVGGYTF. CDR3 coding DNA: TGTGCCAGCAGTGAATCCGGGGTCGGTGGCTACACCTTC. This rearrangement joins TRBV25-1 to TRBJ1-2; no clear D gene. The CDR3 consists of 13 residues. CDR1 is MGHDK, CDR2 SYGVNS, per germline. The V and J ends lost 1 base and 7 bases respectively, with 10 bases between them.

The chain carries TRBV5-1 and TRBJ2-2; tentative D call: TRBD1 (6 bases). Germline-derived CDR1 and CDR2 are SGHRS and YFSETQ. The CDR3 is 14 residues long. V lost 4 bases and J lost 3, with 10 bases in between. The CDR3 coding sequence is TGCGCCAGCAGCATCCGACAGGACACCGGGGAGCTGTTTTTT. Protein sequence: CASSIRQDTGELFF.

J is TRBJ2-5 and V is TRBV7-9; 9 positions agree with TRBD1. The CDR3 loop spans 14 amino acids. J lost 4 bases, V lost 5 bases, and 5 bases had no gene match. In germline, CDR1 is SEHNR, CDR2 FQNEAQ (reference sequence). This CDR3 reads CASSPGQGPETQYF. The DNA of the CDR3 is TGTGCCAGCAGCCCTGGACAGGGGCCAGAGACCCAGTACTTC.

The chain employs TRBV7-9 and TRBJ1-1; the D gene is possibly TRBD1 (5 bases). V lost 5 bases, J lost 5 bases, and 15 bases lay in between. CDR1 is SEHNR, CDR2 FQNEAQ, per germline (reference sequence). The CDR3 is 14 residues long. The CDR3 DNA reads TGTGCCAGCAGCCCTTACCAGGGAGGGACTGAAGCTTTCTTT. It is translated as CASSPYQGGTEAFF.

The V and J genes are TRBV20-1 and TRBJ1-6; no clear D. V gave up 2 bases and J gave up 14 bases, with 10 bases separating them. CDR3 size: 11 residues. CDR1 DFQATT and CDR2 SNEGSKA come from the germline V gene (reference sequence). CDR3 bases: TGCAGTGCTAGACGGGCTATGACCCTCCACTTT. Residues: CSARRAMTLHF.

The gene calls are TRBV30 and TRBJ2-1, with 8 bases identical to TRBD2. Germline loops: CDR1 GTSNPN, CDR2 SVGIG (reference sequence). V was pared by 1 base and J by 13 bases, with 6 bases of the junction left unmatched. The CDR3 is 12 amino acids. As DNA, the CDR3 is TGTGCCTGGAGTGCGCTAGCGGGCAGTCAGTTCTTC. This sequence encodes CAWSALAGSQFF.

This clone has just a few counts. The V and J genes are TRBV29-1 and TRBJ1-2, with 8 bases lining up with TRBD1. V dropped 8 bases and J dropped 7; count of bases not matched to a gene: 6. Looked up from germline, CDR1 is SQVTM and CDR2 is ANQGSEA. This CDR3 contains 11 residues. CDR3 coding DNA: TGCAGCCTGAGACAGGGGACTGGCTACACCTTC. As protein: CSLRQGTGYTF.

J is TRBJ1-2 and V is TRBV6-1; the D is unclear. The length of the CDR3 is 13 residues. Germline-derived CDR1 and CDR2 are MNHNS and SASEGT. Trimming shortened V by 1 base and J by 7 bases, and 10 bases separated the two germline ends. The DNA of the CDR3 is TGTGCCAGCAGTGAAGTGGATGGAGCTGGCTACACCTTC. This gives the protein CASSEVDGAGYTF.

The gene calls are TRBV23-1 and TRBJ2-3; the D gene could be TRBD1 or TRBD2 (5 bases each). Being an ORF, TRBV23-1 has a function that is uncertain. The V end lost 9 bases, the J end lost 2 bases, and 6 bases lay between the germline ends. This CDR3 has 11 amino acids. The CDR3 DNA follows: TGCGCCAGGGGGGACACAGATACGCAGTATTTT. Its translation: CARGDTDTQYF.

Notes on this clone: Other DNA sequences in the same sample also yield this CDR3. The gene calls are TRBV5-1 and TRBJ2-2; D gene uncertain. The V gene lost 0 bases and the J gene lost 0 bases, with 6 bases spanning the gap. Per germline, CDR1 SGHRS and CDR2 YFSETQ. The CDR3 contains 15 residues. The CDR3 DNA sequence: TGCGCCAGCAGCTTGGACAGAGCGAACACCGGGGAGCTGTTTTTT. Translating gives CASSLDRANTGELFF.

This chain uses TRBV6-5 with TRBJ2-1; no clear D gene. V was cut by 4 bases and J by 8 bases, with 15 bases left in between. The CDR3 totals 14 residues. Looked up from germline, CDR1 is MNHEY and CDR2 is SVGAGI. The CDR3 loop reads CASSFRFRSHEQFF. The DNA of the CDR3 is TGTGCCAGCAGTTTTCGGTTCCGCAGCCATGAGCAGTTCTTC.

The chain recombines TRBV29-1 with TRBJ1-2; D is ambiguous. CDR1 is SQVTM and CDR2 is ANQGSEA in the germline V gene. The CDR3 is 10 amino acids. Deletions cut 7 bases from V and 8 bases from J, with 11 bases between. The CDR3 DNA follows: TGCAGCGCCCTGGCAGGAGGCTACACCTTC. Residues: CSALAGGYTF. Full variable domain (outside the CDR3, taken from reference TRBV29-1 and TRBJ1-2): SAVISQKPSRDICQRGTSLTIQCQVDSQVTMMFWYRQQPGQSLTLIATANQGSEATYESGFVIDKFPISRPNLTFSTLTVSNMSPEDSSIYLCSALAGGYTFGSGTRLTVV.

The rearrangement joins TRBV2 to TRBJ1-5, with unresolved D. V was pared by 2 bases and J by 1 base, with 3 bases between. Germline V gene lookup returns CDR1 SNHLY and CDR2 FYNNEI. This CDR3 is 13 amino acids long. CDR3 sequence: CASSEQSNQPQHF. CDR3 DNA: TGTGCCAGCAGTGAACAGAGCAATCAGCCCCAGCATTTT.

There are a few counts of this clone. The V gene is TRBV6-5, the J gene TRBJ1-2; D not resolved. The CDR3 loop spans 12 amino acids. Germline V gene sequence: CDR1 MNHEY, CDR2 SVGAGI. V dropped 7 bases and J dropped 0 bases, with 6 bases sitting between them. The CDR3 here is CASKGTNYGYTF. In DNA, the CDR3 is TGTGCCAGCAAGGGAACTAACTATGGCTACACCTTC.

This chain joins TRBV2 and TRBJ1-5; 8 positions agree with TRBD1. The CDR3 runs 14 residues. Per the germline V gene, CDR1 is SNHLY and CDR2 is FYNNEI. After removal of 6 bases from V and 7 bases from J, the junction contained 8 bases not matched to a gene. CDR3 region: CASRADRGLQPQHF. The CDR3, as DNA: TGTGCCAGCAGGGCAGACAGGGGCTTGCAGCCCCAGCATTTT. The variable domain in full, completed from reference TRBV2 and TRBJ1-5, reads EPEVTQTPSHQVTQMGQEVILRCVPISNHLYFYWYRQILGQKVEFLVSFYNNEISEKSEIFDDQFSVERPDGSNFTLKIRSTKLEDSAMYFCASRADRGLQPQHFGDGTRLSIL.

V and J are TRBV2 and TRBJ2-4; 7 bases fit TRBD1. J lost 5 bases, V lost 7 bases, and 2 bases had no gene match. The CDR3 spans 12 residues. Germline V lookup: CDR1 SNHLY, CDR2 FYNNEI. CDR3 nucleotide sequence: TGTGCCAGCAACAGGGGAGAAAACATTCAGTACTTC. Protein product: CASNRGENIQYF. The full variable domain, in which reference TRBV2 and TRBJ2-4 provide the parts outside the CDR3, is EPEVTQTPSHQVTQMGQEVILRCVPISNHLYFYWYRQILGQKVEFLVSFYNNEISEKSEIFDDQFSVERPDGSNFTLKIRSTKLEDSAMYFCASNRGENIQYFGAGTRLSVL.

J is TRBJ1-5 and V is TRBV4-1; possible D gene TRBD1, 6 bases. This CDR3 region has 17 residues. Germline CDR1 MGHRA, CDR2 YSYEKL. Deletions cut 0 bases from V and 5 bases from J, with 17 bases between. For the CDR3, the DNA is TGCGCCAGCAGCCAAGAAGTAGGGGGGGCCGTTTATCAGCCCCAGCATTTT. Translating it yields CASSQEVGGAVYQPQHF.

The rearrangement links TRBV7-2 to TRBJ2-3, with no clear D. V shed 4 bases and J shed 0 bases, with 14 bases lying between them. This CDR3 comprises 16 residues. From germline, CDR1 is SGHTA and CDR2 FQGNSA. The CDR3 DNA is TGTGCCAGCAGCTCCCTCGGTACGAGAAGCACAGATACGCAGTATTTT. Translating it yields CASSSLGTRSTDTQYF.